One and the same sample provided the 26 T cell receptor beta chains below, sequenced in a study of T-cell reconstitution after alpha-beta-depleted transplantation in children. The TCRbeta library was prepared with unique molecular identifiers. TCRdb independently ran MiXCR on the PCR reads; one entry per CDR3 protein. The table includes around 700,000 distinct CDR3 sequences, about an eighth detected once. The specimen comprised PBMCs, sampled before TCRalphabeta/CD19-depleted stem cell transplant. The source of these receptors is a girl under 10 years old with congenital amegakaryocytic thrombocytopenia, due to receive a stem cell transplant.

The V call is TRBV5-1, the J call TRBJ2-1, with a weak D call TRBD1 (7 bases). Germline-derived CDR1 and CDR2 are SGHRS and YFSETQ. Trimming removed 5 bases from V and 7 bases from J, with 10 bases in between. CDR3 length: 12 residues. DNA for the CDR3: TGCGCCAGCAGGGAGGGGGCAAATGAGCAGTTCTTC. Translating gives CASREGANEQFF.

The chain employs TRBV20-1 and TRBJ2-7, with TRBD1 matching over 8 bases. CDR1 is DFQATT, CDR2 SNEGSKA, per germline (reference sequence). The CDR3 is 14 residues long. The V segment lost 4 bases and the J segment 5 bases; nucleotides outside the gene matches: 10. The CDR3: CSATSGQGVDEQYF. The CDR3 DNA reads as TGCAGTGCTACTTCCGGACAGGGAGTCGACGAGCAGTACTTC.

The chain carries TRBV20-1 and TRBJ2-5, with D possibly being TRBD1 or TRBD2 (5 bases each). Germline assignment: CDR1 DFQATT and CDR2 SNEGSKA (reference sequence). This CDR3 has 13 amino acids. Trimming left V 3 bases short and J 2 bases short, with 10 bases between. CDR3 residues: CSASRGAQETQYF. CDR3 nucleotide sequence: TGCAGTGCTAGTAGAGGGGCGCAAGAGACCCAGTACTTC.

This clonotype came up once. The chain employs TRBV20-1 and TRBJ2-1, with TRBD2 identical over 8 bases. The V gene end was trimmed by 5 bases and the J gene end by 7 bases; junction bases not matched to a gene: 7. Germline V CDR1 and CDR2: DFQATT, SNEGSKA (reference sequence). The CDR3 has 13 amino acids. The CDR3 DNA follows: TGCAGTGCTCCGGGACTAGGCCTAAATGAGCAGTTCTTC. Its translation: CSAPGLGLNEQFF.

This clonotype has a count of ten or more. V is TRBV6-4 and J is TRBJ2-5; D is ambiguous. V was shortened by 0 bases and J by 4 bases, with 27 bases between the two germline ends. Germline V gene sequence: CDR1 MRHNA, CDR2 SNTAGT. This CDR3 contains 20 residues. The CDR3 coding sequence is TGTGCCAGCAGTGACTCGATCCTGCTCTGTGCTGTGGTTCCTGGAGAGACCCAGTACTTC. This sequence encodes CASSDSILLCAVVPGETQYF.

This clonotype was seen a handful of times. The chain employs TRBV11-1 and TRBJ1-6; D may be TRBD1 (5 bases). The V gene lost 2 bases and the J gene lost 3 bases, with 20 bases spanning the gap. Per the germline V gene, CDR1 is SGHAT and CDR2 is FQDESV (reference sequence). The CDR3 is made up of 19 amino acids. CDR3 sequence: CASSLYLLGGDLYNSPLHF. DNA of the CDR3: TGTGCCAGCAGCTTATATTTACTCGGCGGGGACCTCTATAATTCACCCCTCCACTTT.

This clonotype came up a few times. The chain joins TRBV10-3 to TRBJ2-1; tentative D call: TRBD2 (6 bases). The V and J ends lost 7 bases and 0 bases respectively, with 16 bases between them. This CDR3 has 16 residues. Germline V gene data show CDR1 as ENHRY and CDR2 as SYGVKD. CDR3 in DNA: TGTGCCATCAACCGGGTTCCGGGGGTCTCCTACAATGAGCAGTTCTTC. Translating gives CAINRVPGVSYNEQFF.

The chain combines TRBV20-1 with TRBJ2-2, with D perhaps matching TRBD2 (6 bases). From germline, CDR1 is DFQATT and CDR2 SNEGSKA (reference sequence). V was trimmed by 5 bases and J by 0 bases, leaving 7 bases between them. The CDR3 extends over 13 amino acids. CDR3 coding DNA: TGCAGTGCTGGGGACTCGAACACCGGGGAGCTGTTTTTT. Translated: CSAGDSNTGELFF.

This clonotype was seen ten or more times. The V call is TRBV4-1, the J call TRBJ2-1; D is ambiguous. Trimming pared 1 base from V and 6 bases from J, leaving 22 bases between. The CDR3 is made up of 18 amino acids. Germline-derived CDR1 and CDR2 are MGHRA and YSYEKL. CDR3 sequence (DNA): TGCGCCAGCAGCCAAGGGAGCATTTGGCAGGTCGATGGCAATGAGCAGTTCTTC. It encodes CASSQGSIWQVDGNEQFF.

This chain joins TRBV5-1 and TRBJ1-1; no clear D gene. The germline CDR1 and CDR2 sequences are SGHRS and YFSETQ. V lost 4 bases and J lost 4, with 14 bases in between. This CDR3 contains 14 residues. Written as DNA, the CDR3 is TGCGCCAGCAGCCCCCGTCGAGGCGCCACTGAAGCTTTCTTT. This encodes CASSPRRGATEAFF.

This clonotype occurred many times. This chain connects TRBV20-1 to TRBJ2-1, with TRBD2 matching over 9 bases. Germline V CDR1 and CDR2: DFQATT, SNEGSKA (reference sequence). The CDR3 length is 16 residues. V shed 4 bases and J 4 bases; nucleotides not matched to a gene: 11. CDR3 sequence (DNA): TGCAGTGCTAACAAAATGCGGGAGGGGCCTTACAATGAGCAGTTCTTC. Amino acids: CSANKMREGPYNEQFF.

The V and J genes are TRBV5-1 and TRBJ2-5, with D perhaps TRBD1 or TRBD2 (5 bases each). The V end was cut by 4 bases, the J end by 1 base, with 17 bases between. The germline V gene has CDR1 SGHRS and CDR2 YFSETQ. The CDR3 loop spans 16 amino acids. The CDR3 spells CASSPMSMGTQETQYF. The CDR3 coding sequence is TGCGCCAGCAGCCCGATGAGTATGGGGACCCAAGAGACCCAGTACTTC.

This clonotype came up many times. The chain couples TRBV11-2 to TRBJ2-1, with a tentative D call TRBD1 (7 bases). V lost 4 bases to trimming and J lost 4 bases, with 17 bases between them. The CDR3 contains 16 residues. CDR1 is SGHAT and CDR2 is FQNNGV in the germline V gene. CDR3 region: CASSSGGRVPYNEQFF. CDR3 bases: TGTGCCAGCAGCTCAGGGGGGCGGGTGCCTTACAATGAGCAGTTCTTC.

V is TRBV18 and J is TRBJ1-1; possible D gene TRBD1, 5 bases. V was clipped by 4 bases and J by 2 bases, with 14 bases between them. Germline-derived CDR1 and CDR2 are KGHSH and LQKENI. This CDR3 has 15 residues. CDR3 loop: CASSRGTVDNTEAFF. CDR3 DNA: TGTGCCAGCTCACGAGGGACTGTTGATAACACTGAAGCTTTCTTT.

Points on this clonotype: Given a much more abundant clone one base away, this may be a read error. The V and J genes are TRBV20-1 and TRBJ1-1; D perhaps matches TRBD1 (5 bases). V gave up 3 bases and J gave up 5 bases, with 13 bases separating them. In germline, CDR1 is DFQATT, CDR2 SNEGSKA (reference sequence). This CDR3 spans 13 amino acids. The CDR3 region has the DNA TGCAGTGCTAGTCGAGGGGTCGTAACTGAAGCTTTCTTT. Translation gives CSASRGVVTEAFF.

The chain uses TRBV3-1 and TRBJ2-5, with 7 nucleotides matching TRBD1. The V and J ends lost 4 bases and 1 base, in that order; junction bases with no gene match: 15. The germline CDR1 and CDR2 sequences are LGHDT and YNNKEL (reference sequence). The CDR3 has 18 amino acids. CDR3 in amino acids: CASSRAPKFGDSQETQYF. CDR3 DNA: TGTGCCAGCAGCCGAGCCCCGAAGTTCGGGGACAGCCAAGAGACCCAGTACTTC.

This clonotype occurred a few times. The chain links TRBV7-9 to TRBJ2-7; TRBD1 matches at 10 bases. Losses at the gene ends were 4 bases for V and 4 bases for J; bases not matched to a gene: 13. The CDR3 is 17 amino acids. Looked up from germline, CDR1 is SEHNR and CDR2 is FQNEAQ (reference sequence). The CDR3 region is CASSSPDRGRLGYEQYF. DNA of the CDR3: TGTGCCAGCAGCTCCCCCGACAGGGGGCGACTGGGATACGAGCAGTACTTC.

Many counts were recorded for this clonotype. The chain is built from TRBV5-1 and TRBJ2-1, with D tentatively TRBD2 (5 bases). Germline V CDR1 and CDR2: SGHRS, YFSETQ. The V end lost 1 base, the J end lost 9 bases, and 14 bases lay between the germline ends. The CDR3 is 14 residues long. CDR3 protein: CASSLTSIDGEQFF. CDR3 bases: TGCGCCAGCAGCTTGACTAGTATCGACGGTGAGCAGTTCTTC.

CDR3 residues: CASSLGEMETQYF. The CDR3 DNA follows: TGTGCCAGCAGTTTGGGGGAGATGGAGACCCAGTACTTC. The chain combines TRBV12-3 or TRBV12-4 with TRBJ2-5; D tentatively fits TRBD1 or TRBD2 (5 bases each). The CDR3 runs 13 residues. Trimming left V 3 bases short and J 5 bases short, with 10 bases between.

This clonotype showed up many times. This rearrangement joins TRBV2 to TRBJ1-1; D unresolved. The CDR3 spans 9 residues. The V gene's germline CDR1 is SNHLY and CDR2 FYNNEI. Trimming left V 10 bases short and J 5 bases short, with 5 bases between. The CDR3 nucleotides are TGTGCCATGCAAACTGAAGCTTTCTTT. Encoded protein: CAMQTEAFF.

To note about this clonotype: Possible read error: a much larger clone is one base away. The CDR3 nucleotides read TGTGCCACCAGCTCGACTAGCCTCAGGGGCACCGGGGAGCTGTTTTTT. Its protein is CATSSTSLRGTGELFF. The rearrangement joins TRBV11-2 to TRBJ2-2; TRBD2 is a possible D gene (7 bases). Germline-derived CDR1 and CDR2 are SGHAT and FQNNGV. The length of the CDR3 is 16 residues.

V gene TRBV5-1 combines with J gene TRBJ2-3, with D perhaps TRBD1 (6 bases). Trimming took 0 bases from V and 6 from J, leaving 14 bases between them. This CDR3 comprises 15 residues. In germline, CDR1 is SGHRS, CDR2 YFSETQ. CDR3 sequence (DNA): TGCGCCAGCAGCTTGGTCACGGGACAAAGGGATACGCAGTATTTT. The encoded protein is CASSLVTGQRDTQYF.

This clonotype was counted a few times. This rearrangement joins TRBV18 to TRBJ2-5; 7 bases line up with TRBD1. Looked up from germline, CDR1 is KGHSH and CDR2 is LQKENI. The J segment lost 5 bases and the V segment lost 1 base, leaving 7 bases of the junction unmatched. This CDR3 contains 15 residues. CDR3: CASSPRRQGSETQYF. Here the CDR3 DNA reads TGTGCCAGCTCACCACGGAGACAGGGATCCGAGACCCAGTACTTC.

Many counts were recorded for this clonotype. The gene calls are TRBV20-1 and TRBJ2-5, with D possibly TRBD1 on 5 matching bases. The CDR3 consists of 13 residues. Germline-derived CDR1 and CDR2 are DFQATT and SNEGSKA (reference sequence). Trimming took off 3 bases at V and 1 base at J, with 9 bases between the two ends. The CDR3 DNA reads as TGCAGTGCTAGCCAGACAGTCCAAGAGACCCAGTACTTC. Translation: CSASQTVQETQYF.

This clonotype occurred a few times. The chain carries TRBV27 and TRBJ2-1; D may match TRBD1 or TRBD2 (5 bases each). Germline V gene lookup returns CDR1 MNHEY and CDR2 SMNVEV (reference sequence). This CDR3 is built from 13 residues. Trimming stripped 4 bases from V and 7 bases from J, with 11 bases between. DNA for the CDR3: TGTGCCAGCAGTTATCTGGGGGATAATGAGCAGTTCTTC. Translating it yields CASSYLGDNEQFF.

This clonotype was observed a few times. The CDR3 here is CASSPVRLNTDTQYF. CDR3 nucleotide sequence: TGCGCCAGCAGCCCCGTGAGGCTGAATACAGATACGCAGTATTTT. This rearrangement joins TRBV5-1 to TRBJ2-3; D not certain. CDR1 and CDR2 from the germline V gene are SGHRS and YFSETQ. CDR3 length: 15 residues. Trimming took 4 bases from V and 3 from J, leaving 15 bases between them.